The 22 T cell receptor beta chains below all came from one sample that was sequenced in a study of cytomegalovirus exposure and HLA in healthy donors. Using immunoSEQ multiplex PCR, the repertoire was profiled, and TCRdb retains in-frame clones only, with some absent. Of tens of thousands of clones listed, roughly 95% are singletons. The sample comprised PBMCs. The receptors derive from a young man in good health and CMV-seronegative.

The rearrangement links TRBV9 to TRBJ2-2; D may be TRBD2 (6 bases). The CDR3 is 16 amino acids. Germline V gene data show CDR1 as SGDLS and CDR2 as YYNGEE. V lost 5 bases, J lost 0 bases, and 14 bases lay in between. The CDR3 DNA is TGTGCCAGCAGGGTTGGAGGGCTCCCGAACACCGGGGAGCTGTTTTTT. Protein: CASRVGGLPNTGELFF.

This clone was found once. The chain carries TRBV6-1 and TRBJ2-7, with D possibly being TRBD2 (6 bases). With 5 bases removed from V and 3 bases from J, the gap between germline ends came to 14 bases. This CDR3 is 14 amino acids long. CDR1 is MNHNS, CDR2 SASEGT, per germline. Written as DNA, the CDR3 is TGTGCCAGCAGTTCCGGGGGACGGGTCTACGAGCAGTACTTC. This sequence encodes CASSSGGRVYEQYF.

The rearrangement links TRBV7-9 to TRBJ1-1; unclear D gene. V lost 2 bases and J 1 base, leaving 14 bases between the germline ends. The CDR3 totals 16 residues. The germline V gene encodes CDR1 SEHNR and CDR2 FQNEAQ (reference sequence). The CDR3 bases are TGTGCCAGCAGCTTAAGTGTGGGCAGCTCGAACACTGAAGCTTTCTTT. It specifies CASSLSVGSSNTEAFF.

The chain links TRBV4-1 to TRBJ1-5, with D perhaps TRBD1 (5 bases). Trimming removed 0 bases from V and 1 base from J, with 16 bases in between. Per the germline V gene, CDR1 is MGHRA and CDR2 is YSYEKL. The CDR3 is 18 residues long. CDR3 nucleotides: TGCGCCAGCAGCCAAGATGCCCCTCGGCCAGGGAGCAATCAGCCCCAGCATTTT. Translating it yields CASSQDAPRPGSNQPQHF.

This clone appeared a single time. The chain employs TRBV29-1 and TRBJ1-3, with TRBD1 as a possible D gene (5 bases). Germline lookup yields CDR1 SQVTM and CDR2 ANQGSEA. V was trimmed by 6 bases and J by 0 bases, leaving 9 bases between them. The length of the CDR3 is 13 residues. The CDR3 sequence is CSVKTDSGNTIYF. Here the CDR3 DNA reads TGCAGCGTGAAGACAGACTCTGGAAACACCATATATTTT.

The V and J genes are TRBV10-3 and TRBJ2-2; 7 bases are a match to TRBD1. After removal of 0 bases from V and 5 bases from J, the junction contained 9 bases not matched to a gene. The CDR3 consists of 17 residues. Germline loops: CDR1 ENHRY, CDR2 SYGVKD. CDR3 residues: CAISESWDRWGTGELFF. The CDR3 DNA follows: TGTGCCATCAGTGAGTCCTGGGACAGATGGGGAACCGGGGAGCTGTTTTTT.

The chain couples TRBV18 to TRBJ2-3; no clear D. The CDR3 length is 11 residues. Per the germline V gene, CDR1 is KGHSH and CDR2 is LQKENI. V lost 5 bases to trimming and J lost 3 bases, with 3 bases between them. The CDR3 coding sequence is TGTGCCAGCTCAACAACAGATACGCAGTATTTT. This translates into CASSTTDTQYF.

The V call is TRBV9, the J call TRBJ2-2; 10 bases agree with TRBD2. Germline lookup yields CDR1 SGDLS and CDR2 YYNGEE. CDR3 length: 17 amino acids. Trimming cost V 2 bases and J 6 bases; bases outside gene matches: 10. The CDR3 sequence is CASSVGLAGDFAGELFF. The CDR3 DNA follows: TGTGCCAGCAGCGTCGGGCTAGCGGGAGATTTCGCCGGGGAGCTGTTTTTT.

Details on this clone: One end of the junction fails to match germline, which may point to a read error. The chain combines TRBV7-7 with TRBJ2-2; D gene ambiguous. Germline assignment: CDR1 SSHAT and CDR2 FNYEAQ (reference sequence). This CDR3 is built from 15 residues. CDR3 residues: CASSLSWAPTGELFF. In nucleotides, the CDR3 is TGTGCTAGCAGCTTATCCTGGGCCCCCACCGGGGAGCTGTTTTTT.

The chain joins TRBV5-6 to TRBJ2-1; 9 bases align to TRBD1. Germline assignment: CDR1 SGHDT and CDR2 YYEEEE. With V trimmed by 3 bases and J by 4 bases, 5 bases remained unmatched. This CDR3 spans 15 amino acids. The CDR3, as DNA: TGTGCCAGCAGCTGGGCCGGGACAGGGTACAATGAGCAGTTCTTC. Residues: CASSWAGTGYNEQFF. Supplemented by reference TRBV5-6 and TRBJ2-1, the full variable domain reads DAGVTQSPTHLIKTRGQQVTLRCSPKSGHDTVSWYQQALGQGPQFIFQYYEEEERQRGNFPDRFSGHQFPNYSSELNVNALLLGDSALYLCASSWAGTGYNEQFFGPGTRLTVL.

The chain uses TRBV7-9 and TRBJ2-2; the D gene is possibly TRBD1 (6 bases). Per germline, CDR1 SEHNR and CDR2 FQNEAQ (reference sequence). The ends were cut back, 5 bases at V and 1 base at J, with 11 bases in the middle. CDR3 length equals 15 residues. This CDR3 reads CASSPSTGNTGELFF. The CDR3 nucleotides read TGTGCCAGCAGCCCCTCGACAGGGAACACCGGGGAGCTGTTTTTT.

CDR3 protein: CASSLVRGRVHEQFF. CDR3 sequence (DNA): TGTGCCAGCAGCTTGGTCAGGGGGCGCGTCCATGAGCAGTTCTTC. The chain uses TRBV5-6 and TRBJ2-1; 8 bases are shared with TRBD1. The CDR3 runs 15 residues. V dropped 0 bases and J dropped 8; count of bases not matched to a gene: 7. Germline CDR1 reads SGHDT; CDR2 reads YYEEEE. Complete variable domain (other parts from reference TRBV5-6 and TRBJ2-1): DAGVTQSPTHLIKTRGQQVTLRCSPKSGHDTVSWYQQALGQGPQFIFQYYEEEERQRGNFPDRFSGHQFPNYSSELNVNALLLGDSALYLCASSLVRGRVHEQFFGPGTRLTVL.

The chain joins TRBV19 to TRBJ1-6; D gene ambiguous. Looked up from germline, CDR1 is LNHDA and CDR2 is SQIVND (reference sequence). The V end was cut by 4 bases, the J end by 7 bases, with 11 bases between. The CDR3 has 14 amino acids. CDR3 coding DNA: TGTGCCAGTAGTACCACAGAGAAAAATTCACCCCTCCACTTT. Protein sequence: CASSTTEKNSPLHF.

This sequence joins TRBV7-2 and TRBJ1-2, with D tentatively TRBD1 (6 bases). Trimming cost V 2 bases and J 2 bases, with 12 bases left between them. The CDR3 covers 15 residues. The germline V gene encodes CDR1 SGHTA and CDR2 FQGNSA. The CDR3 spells CASSLPTGYNYGYTF. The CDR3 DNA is TGTGCCAGCAGCTTACCGACAGGATACAACTATGGCTACACCTTC.

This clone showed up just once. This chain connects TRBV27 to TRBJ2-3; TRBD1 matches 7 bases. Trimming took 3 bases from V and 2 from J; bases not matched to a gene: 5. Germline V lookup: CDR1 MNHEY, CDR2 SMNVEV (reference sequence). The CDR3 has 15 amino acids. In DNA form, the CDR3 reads TGTGCCAGCAGTTTTAAGGGACAGTTCACAGATACGCAGTATTTT. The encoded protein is CASSFKGQFTDTQYF.

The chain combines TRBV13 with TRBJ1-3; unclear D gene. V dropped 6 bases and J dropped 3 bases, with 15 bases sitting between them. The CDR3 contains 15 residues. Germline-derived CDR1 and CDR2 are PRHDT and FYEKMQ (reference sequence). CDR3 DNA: TGTGCCAGCAGAATAAGAGGGTTTGATGGAAACACCATATATTTT. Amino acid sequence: CASRIRGFDGNTIYF. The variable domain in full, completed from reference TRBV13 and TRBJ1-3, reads AAGVIQSPRHLIKEKRETATLKCYPIPRHDTVYWYQQGPGQDPQFLISFYEKMQSDKGSIPDRFSAQQFSDYHSELNMSSLELGDSALYFCASRIRGFDGNTIYFGEGSWLTVV.

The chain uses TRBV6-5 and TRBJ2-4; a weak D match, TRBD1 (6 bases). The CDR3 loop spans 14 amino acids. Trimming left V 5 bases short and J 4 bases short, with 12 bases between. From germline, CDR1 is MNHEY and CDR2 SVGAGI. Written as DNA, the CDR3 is TGTGCCAGCAGTACAGGGTCGAGAAAAAACATTCAGTACTTC. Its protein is CASSTGSRKNIQYF.

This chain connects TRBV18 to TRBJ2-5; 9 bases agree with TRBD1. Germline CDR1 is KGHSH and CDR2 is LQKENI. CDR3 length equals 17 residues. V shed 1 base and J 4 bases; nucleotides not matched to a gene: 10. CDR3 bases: TGTGCCAGCTCACCACGAATACAAACGGGACAGGGAGAGACCCAGTACTTC. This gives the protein CASSPRIQTGQGETQYF.

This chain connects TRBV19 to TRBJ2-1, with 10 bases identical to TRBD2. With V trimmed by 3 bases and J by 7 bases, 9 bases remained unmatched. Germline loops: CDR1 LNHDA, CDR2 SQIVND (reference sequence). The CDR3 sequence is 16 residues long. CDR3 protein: CASSIDLAGVGNEQFF. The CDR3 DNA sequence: TGTGCCAGTAGTATCGATCTAGCGGGAGTCGGGAATGAGCAGTTCTTC. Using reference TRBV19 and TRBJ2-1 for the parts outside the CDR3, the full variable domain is DGGITQSPKYLFRKEGQNVTLSCEQNLNHDAMYWYRQDPGQGLRLIYYSQIVNDFQKGDIAEGYSVSREKKESFPLTVTSAQKNPTAFYLCASSIDLAGVGNEQFFGPGTRLTVL.

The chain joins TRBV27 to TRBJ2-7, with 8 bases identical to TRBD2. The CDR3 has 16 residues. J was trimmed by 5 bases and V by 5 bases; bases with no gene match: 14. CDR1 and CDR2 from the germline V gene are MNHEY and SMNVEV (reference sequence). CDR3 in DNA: TGTGCCAGCAGTAAGGGGGGGACTAGAAGCGGCCACGAGCAGTACTTC. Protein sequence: CASSKGGTRSGHEQYF.

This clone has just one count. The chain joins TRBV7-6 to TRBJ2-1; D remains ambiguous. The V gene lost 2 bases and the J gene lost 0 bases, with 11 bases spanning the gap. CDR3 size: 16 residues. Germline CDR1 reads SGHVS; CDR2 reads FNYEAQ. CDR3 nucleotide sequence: TGTGCCAGCAGCTTATATAGTTCGAGCTCCTACAATGAGCAGTTCTTC. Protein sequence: CASSLYSSSSYNEQFF.

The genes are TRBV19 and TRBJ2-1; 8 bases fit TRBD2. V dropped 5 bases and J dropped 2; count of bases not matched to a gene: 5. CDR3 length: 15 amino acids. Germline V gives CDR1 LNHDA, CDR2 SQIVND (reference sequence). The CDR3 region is CASSPAGGPYNEQFF. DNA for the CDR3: TGTGCCAGTAGTCCTGCGGGAGGCCCCTACAATGAGCAGTTCTTC.